These T cell receptor beta chains were read from a single sample in a study of shared clonotypes between healthy human individuals. Sequenced by immunoSEQ multiplex PCR; TCRdb stores in-frame clones only, minus some. The sample shows roughly 2,000,000 clones, about 93% of them seen only once. The specimen sequenced was naive CD8+ T cells from PBMCs. All receptors derive from a man aged 18 to 30 in good health. Some clones in this sample may be carry-over from other donors' samples. CDR3s include the opening cysteine and the closing phenylalanine or tryptophan. The D gene is left open where the match is weak. Only some rows state a clone size, as once, few, many or a class for expanded clones.

>TRBJ2-5|TRBV13|.|.
TGTGCCAGCAGCTCACCTCGAGTAGGTTCAATTGGGGGAACTGAAGAGACCCAGTACTTC
CASSSPRVGSIGGTEETQYF
>TRBJ2-4|TRBV5-1|.|.
TGCGCCAGCAGCTTGGCCTGGTACTTC
CASSLAWYF
>TRBJ1-3|TRBV27|.|.
TGTGCCAGCAGTTTGTCGGGACCAAGGGACACCATATATTTT
CASSLSGPRDTIYF
>TRBJ2-4|TRBV11-2|TRBD1|.
TGTGCCAGCACCTCCCCCGGACAGGGGAACATTCAGTACTTC
CASTSPGQGNIQYF
>TRBJ1-1|TRBV7-8|.|.
TGTGCCAGCAGCTTGATACCCCGGGAGGACACTGAAGCTTTCTTT
CASSLIPREDTEAFF
>TRBJ1-2|TRBV7-9|.|.
TGTGCCAGCAGCCCGGACGGGGGGGCCTATGGCTACACCTTC
CASSPDGGAYGYTF
>TRBJ2-7|TRBV30|TRBD1|.
TGTGCCTCTGAAAAACAGGGACAGGGCCCCTACGAGCAGTACTTC
CASEKQGQGPYEQYF
>TRBJ2-7|TRBV6-1|.|.
TGTGCCAGCAGTGTTACCCGGAGCTCCTACGAGCAGTACTTC
CASSVTRSSYEQYF
>TRBJ1-1|TRBV27|.|.
TGTGCCAGCAGTTTAGGCCCGGGAGACACTGAAGCTTTCTTT
CASSLGPGDTEAFF
>TRBJ2-1|TRBV9|.|.
TGTGCCAGCAGCGTAGGGGCGAAACCCTACAATGAGCAGTTCTTC
CASSVGAKPYNEQFF
>TRBJ1-5|TRBV4-1|.|.
TGCGCCAGCAGCCCACTGGCGGGACCCAATCAGCCCCAGCATTTT
CASSPLAGPNQPQHF
>TRBJ2-1|TRBV6-5|TRBD2|.
TGTGCCAGCACTCCGGGTAGCGGGGGATACAATGAGCAGTTCTTC
CASTPGSGGYNEQFF
>TRBJ2-7|TRBV29-1|TRBD1|few
TGCAGCGTTCTTAGGGGACAGTTAAACTCCTACGAGCAGTACTTC
CSVLRGQLNSYEQYF
>TRBJ2-7|TRBV4-3|.|.
TGCGCCAGCAGCCAAGATAGATCTAGTTACTCCCACGAGCAGTACTTC
CASSQDRSSYSHEQYF
>TRBJ2-7|TRBV4-1|TRBD1|.
TGCGCCAGCAGCCCCCGACAGGGCTTACGGACGGGAGAGCAGTACTTC
CASSPRQGLRTGEQYF
>TRBJ2-2|TRBV27|.|.
TGTGCCAGCAGAGACCGGGCTTGGGGTGTCACCGGGGAGCTGTTTTTT
CASRDRAWGVTGELFF
>TRBJ1-1|TRBV29-1|.|few
TGCAGCGTTGTTGCTCCTAACACTGAAGCTTTCTTT
CSVVAPNTEAFF
>TRBJ2-7|TRBV29-1|TRBD1|.
TGCAGCGTTACAGGGGAAGCGATCTACGAGCAGTACTTC
CSVTGEAIYEQYF
>TRBJ2-7|TRBV27|.|few
TGTGCCAGCACGGACAACTACGAGCAGTACTTC
CASTDNYEQYF
>TRBJ2-7|TRBV19|TRBD1|once
TGTGCCAGTAGTAAACAGGGGATACCCTACGAGCAGTACTTC
CASSKQGIPYEQYF
>TRBJ2-5|TRBV7-3|.|.
TGTGCCAGCAGCCCGCATCAGGCGACAGAGACCCAGTACTTC
CASSPHQATETQYF
>TRBJ2-7|TRBV6-5|TRBD1|.
TGTGCCAGCAGTTTAGGACAGGGGGCCTACGAGCAGTACTTC
CASSLGQGAYEQYF
>TRBJ2-1|TRBV27|.|few
TGTGCCAGCAGTTTGGGAAATGAGCAGTTCTTC
CASSLGNEQFF
>TRBJ2-2|TRBV28|TRBD1|.
TGTGCCAGCAGCCGGGGCTACAGGGGGCTTAGGGACACCGGGGAGCTGTTTTTT
CASSRGYRGLRDTGELFF
>TRBJ1-3|TRBV18|TRBD1|.
TGTGCCAGCTCACTCGGGACAGGGTCTGGAAACACCATATATTTT
CASSLGTGSGNTIYF
>TRBJ1-1|TRBV30|TRBD1|.
TGTGCCTGGAGTTGGGACAGGGGCGGGGGGACTGAAGCTTTCTTT
CAWSWDRGGGTEAFF
>TRBJ1-1|TRBV7-6|.|.
TGTGCCAGCAGCTTAGGGGTGAGGGTGAACACTGAAGCTTTCTTT
CASSLGVRVNTEAFF
>TRBJ1-2|TRBV20-1|.|.
TGCAGTGCTAGCTCCAGGGATGGCTACACCTTC
CSASSRDGYTF
>TRBJ1-2|TRBV29-1|.|.
TGCAGCGTTGAAGGTCATGGGCGCTCTAATGGCTACACCTTC
CSVEGHGRSNGYTF
>TRBJ1-6|TRBV15|.|.
TGTGCCACCAGCAGAGCGGGACACGCAAATTCACCCCTCCACTTT
CATSRAGHANSPLHF
>TRBJ2-7|TRBV27|TRBD2|.
TGTGCCAGCAGTTTATTGCAAGGACTAGCGGTCTACGAGCAGTACTTC
CASSLLQGLAVYEQYF
>TRBJ2-3|TRBV7-3|.|.
TGTGCCAGCAGCTCCCCGGGCCGGCTGGTAATGGATACGCAGTATTTT
CASSSPGRLVMDTQYF
>TRBJ1-1|TRBV10-3|.|.
TGTGCCATCAGTGAGTCGGGGGCGAACACTGAAGCTTTCTTT
CAISESGANTEAFF
>TRBJ2-7|TRBV9|TRBD1|.
TGTGCCAGCAGCGCAGGACAGGGTAGCTCCTACGAGCAGTACTTC
CASSAGQGSSYEQYF
>TRBJ2-7|TRBV15|TRBD1|.
TGTGCCACCAGCAGAGGACAGGGGATCTCCTACGAGCAGTACTTC
CATSRGQGISYEQYF
>TRBJ2-7|TRBV5-1|.|once
TGCGCCAGCAGCCCTCCGAGGAGGAAAGCCTACGAGCAGTACTTC
CASSPPRRKAYEQYF
>TRBJ2-7|TRBV2|.|.
TGTGCCAGCAGTGACGCGAGGACGCGGGGCGAGCAGTACTTC
CASSDARTRGEQYF
>TRBJ2-7|TRBV11-2|.|.
TGTGCCAGCAGCCCGAGTGACAACGAGCAGTACTTC
CASSPSDNEQYF
>TRBJ2-1|TRBV2|.|.
TGTGCCAGCACAGCGGGCAATGAGCAGTTCTTC
CASTAGNEQFF
>TRBJ1-2|TRBV6-6|.|.
TGTGCCAGCAGTTACCGGGACACTGCGGACTATGGCTACACCTTC
CASSYRDTADYGYTF
>TRBJ1-1|TRBV11-2|.|.
TGTGCCAGCAGCTTGGGAACGAACACTGAAGCTTTCTTT
CASSLGTNTEAFF
>TRBJ1-2|TRBV27|TRBD1|.
TGTGCCAGCAGACTAAGGGACAGCAACTATGGCTACACCTTC
CASRLRDSNYGYTF
>TRBJ2-1|TRBV11-2|.|.
TGTGCCAGCAGCCCTTTAGAGCCTTACAATGAGCAGTTCTTC
CASSPLEPYNEQFF
>TRBJ1-4|TRBV7-9|.|.
TGTGCCAGCAGCCCAACACCGAGCGCCTATGAAAAACTGTTTTTT
CASSPTPSAYEKLFF
>TRBJ2-1|TRBV9|.|.
TGTGCCAGCAGCGTAGGCGGGTCTCCCCCCCGAGGCAATGAGCAGTTCTTC
CASSVGGSPPRGNEQFF
>TRBJ2-7|TRBV7-2|TRBD1|.
TGTGCCAGCAGCCCCGGGACAGGGAGCTCCTACGAGCAGTACTTC
CASSPGTGSSYEQYF
>TRBJ2-1|TRBV14|.|once
TGTGCCAGCAGCCCTGCATTAAGTGGTGAGCAGTTCTTC
CASSPALSGEQFF
>TRBJ1-2|TRBV7-9|TRBD1|.
TGTGCCAGCAGCTCCACAGACAGGGCTGATGGCTACACCTTC
CASSSTDRADGYTF
>TRBJ1-2|TRBV29-1|.|.
TGCAGCGTTGTTGGCGGCTTCAACTATGGCTACACCTTC
CSVVGGFNYGYTF
>TRBJ2-7|TRBV10-1|.|.
TGCGCCAGCAGTGAAGGGTCCTCCTACGAGCAGTACTTC
CASSEGSSYEQYF
>TRBJ2-7|TRBV4-1|.|.
TGCGCCAGCAGCCTGTCCCGTCTAAGCTCCTACGAGCAGTACTTC
CASSLSRLSSYEQYF
>TRBJ2-3|TRBV9|.|.
TGTGCCAGCAGCGTAGGGGTCTTAAGCACAGATACGCAGTATTTT
CASSVGVLSTDTQYF
>TRBJ2-1|TRBV2|TRBD2|.
TGTGCCAGCAGGACGGGAGGTTACAATGAGCAGTTCTTC
CASRTGGYNEQFF
>TRBJ1-2|TRBV2|.|few
TGTGCCAGCAGTGAGGGGCGGGCCTATGGCTACACCTTC
CASSEGRAYGYTF
>TRBJ2-7|TRBV28|.|.
TGTGCCAGCAGTATCCCTTTCGAGGGCTGGCAGGGGCACGAGCAGTACTTC
CASSIPFEGWQGHEQYF
>TRBJ2-5|TRBV13|.|.
TGTGCCAGCAGCTTAGAGGGGGGAGAGACCCAGTACTTC
CASSLEGGETQYF
>TRBJ2-1|TRBV6-5|TRBD1|.
TGTGCCAGCAGTTCCGACGGACAGGACAATGAGCAGTTCTTC
CASSSDGQDNEQFF
>TRBJ2-1|TRBV11-2|.|.
TGTGCCAGCAGACCTCCGCTTATGGCTAACCATGAGCAGTTCTTC
CASRPPLMANHEQFF